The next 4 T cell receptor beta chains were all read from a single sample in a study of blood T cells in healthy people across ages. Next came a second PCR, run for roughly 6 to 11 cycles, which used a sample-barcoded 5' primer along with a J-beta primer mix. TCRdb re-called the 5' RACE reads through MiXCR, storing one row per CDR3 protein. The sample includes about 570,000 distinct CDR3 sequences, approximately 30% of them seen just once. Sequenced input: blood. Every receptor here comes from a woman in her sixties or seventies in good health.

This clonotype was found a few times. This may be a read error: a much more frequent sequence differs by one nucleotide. The CDR3 protein is CASSWNRDQPQHF. In nucleotides, the CDR3 is TGTGCCAGCAGTTGGAACAGGGATCAGCCCCAGCATTTT. V usage is TRBV6-2 or TRBV6-3 and J usage is TRBJ1-5; weak D call: TRBD1 (6 bases). Deletions cut 4 bases from V and 5 bases from J, with 9 bases between. The germline V gene encodes CDR1 MNHEY and CDR2 SVGEGT. CDR3 length: 13 residues.

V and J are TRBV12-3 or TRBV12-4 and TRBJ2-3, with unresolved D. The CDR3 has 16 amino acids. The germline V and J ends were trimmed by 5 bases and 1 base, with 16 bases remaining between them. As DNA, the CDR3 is TGTGCCAGCAGTACCGGACCTCAGCCTCGCACAGATACGCAGTATTTT. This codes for CASSTGPQPRTDTQYF.

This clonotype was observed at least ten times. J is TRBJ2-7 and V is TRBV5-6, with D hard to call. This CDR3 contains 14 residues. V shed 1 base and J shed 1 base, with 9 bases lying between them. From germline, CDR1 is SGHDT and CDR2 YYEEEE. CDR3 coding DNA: TGTGCCAGCAGCTTGTACCTCGGTTCCTACGAGCAGTACTTC. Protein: CASSLYLGSYEQYF.

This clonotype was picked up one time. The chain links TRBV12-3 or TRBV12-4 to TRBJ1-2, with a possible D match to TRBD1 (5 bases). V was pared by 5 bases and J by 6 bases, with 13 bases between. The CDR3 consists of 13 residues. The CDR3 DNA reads TGTGCCAGCAGTCCCTACCGGGGGGATGGCTACACCTTC. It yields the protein CASSPYRGDGYTF.